Sequencing of this T cell receptor (beta chain) was carried out in a study of cytomegalovirus exposure and HLA in healthy donors. Findings and caveats of the study: Sequencing artifact likely explains a cluster of highly shared sequence variants. Some V segments (TRBV6-2 and TRBV6-3 among them) were excluded as indistinguishable. In a later analysis, HLA-C alleles had the fewest associated TCRs, DRB1 alleles the most.

Trimming took off 6 bases at V and 1 base at J, with 16 bases between the two ends. This CDR3 has 15 amino acids. Looked up from germline, CDR1 is MNHNS and CDR2 is SASEGT. PCR was performed using 60 Vbeta and 13 Jbeta primers. Here immunoSEQ multiplex PCR was the method, and the copy in TCRdb shows in-frame clones only, minus some. Counted here are under 150,000 clones, around 70% occurring once; the ten biggest clones make up 1.6%. Turning to this clone: What it recognizes is unknown.

Sequencing was done on a sample of PBMCs. The origin of this receptor is a man aged 30 to 39 in good health and CMV-seropositive. The rearrangement uses TRBV6-1 and TRBJ2-7, with a tentative D call TRBD1 (6 bases). The CDR3 sequence: CASRRTGTPSYEQYF. CDR3 DNA sequence: TGTGCCAGCAGAAGGACCGGGACACCGTCCTACGAGCAGTACTTC.